Following are 20 T cell receptor beta chains from one sample sequenced in a study of blood T cell repertoires in COVID-19. Method: immunoSEQ multiplex PCR; TCRdb's copy keeps in-frame clones and lacks some. Of roughly 250,000 clones in the sample, almost 85% were seen once. Sequencing was done on a sample of peripheral blood. The receptors here all came from a man aged 50-60 years with acute or convalescent COVID-19.

The V and J genes are TRBV28 and TRBJ1-3, with D possibly TRBD1 on 5 matching bases. Germline V gene sequence: CDR1 MDHEN, CDR2 SYDVKM. The length of the CDR3 is 13 residues. The V gene lost 6 bases and the J gene lost 6 bases, with 12 bases spanning the gap. The DNA of the CDR3 is TGTGCCAGCAGCTTCGGGACTCTAAACACCATATATTTT. This translates into CASSFGTLNTIYF.

V gene TRBV6-1 combines with J gene TRBJ2-3; 7 bases match TRBD2. Germline V gene sequence: CDR1 MNHNS, CDR2 SASEGT. Unmatched junction bases numbered 9, after V lost 2 bases and J lost 4 bases. The CDR3 spans 16 residues. CDR3 loop: CASSEWYGGSADTQYF. The CDR3, as DNA: TGTGCCAGCAGTGAATGGTACGGGGGGAGCGCAGATACGCAGTATTTT.

CDR3 nucleotides: TGCAGCGTTGAAGGGGTGCGGGGGGGCACAGATACGCAGTATTTT. This codes for CSVEGVRGGTDTQYF. V is TRBV29-1 and J is TRBJ2-3; 8 bases agree with TRBD2. CDR3 length: 15 amino acids. The junction had 4 bases not matched to a gene; V was cut back by 1 base and J by 1 base. From germline, CDR1 is SQVTM and CDR2 ANQGSEA.

The genes are TRBV27 and TRBJ1-5; 8 bases are a match to TRBD1. The trim removed 4 bases at V and 10 bases at J, leaving 18 bases unmatched. Germline loops: CDR1 MNHEY, CDR2 SMNVEV (reference sequence). The CDR3 loop spans 17 amino acids. The CDR3 DNA follows: TGTGCCAGCAGTTCGATTCTCGGGACAGGAGCTGTACGACCCCAGCATTTT. Its protein product is CASSSILGTGAVRPQHF.

The CDR3 DNA sequence: TGTGCCTGGAGTGTATTTACAAACACTGAAGCTTTCTTT. It yields the protein CAWSVFTNTEAFF. The gene calls are TRBV30 and TRBJ1-1; D ambiguous. CDR1 is GTSNPN and CDR2 is SVGIG in the germline V gene (reference sequence). Trimming removed 0 bases at V and 2 bases at J, with 7 bases between. There are 13 residues in the CDR3.

This sequence joins TRBV27 and TRBJ1-6, with D possibly matching TRBD1 (5 bases). V was trimmed by 7 bases and J by 9 bases, leaving 19 bases between them. The CDR3 spans 15 residues. Germline V CDR1 and CDR2: MNHEY, SMNVEV (reference sequence). The DNA of the CDR3 is TGTGCCAGCAATTCCCGGGGGGGTAGTAGTTCACCCCTCCACTTT. Amino acid sequence: CASNSRGGSSSPLHF.

The J gene is TRBJ2-5, the V gene TRBV7-8; 8 nucleotides align to TRBD2. Germline assignment: CDR1 SGHVS and CDR2 FQNEAQ. There are 16 residues in the CDR3. Losses at the gene ends were 5 bases for V and 7 bases for J; bases not matched to a gene: 15. This CDR3 is CASSAAGLGAGGTQYF. DNA of the CDR3: TGTGCCAGCAGCGCGGCGGGACTAGGGGCCGGAGGGACCCAGTACTTC. The full variable domain, in which reference TRBV7-8 and TRBJ2-5 provide the parts outside the CDR3, is GAGVSQSPRYKVAKRGQDVALRCDPISGHVSLFWYQQALGQGPEFLTYFQNEAQLDKSGLPSDRFFAERPEGSVSTLKIQRTQQEDSAVYLCASSAAGLGAGGTQYFGPGTRLLVL.

V usage is TRBV30 and J usage is TRBJ1-2; a weak D match, TRBD1 (5 bases). The V gene's germline CDR1 is GTSNPN and CDR2 SVGIG (reference sequence). The CDR3 has 13 residues. Trimming took off 2 bases at V and 8 bases at J, with 15 bases between the two ends. The CDR3 nucleotides are TGTGCCTGGAGTCAAACGGCAGGGCAGGGCTACACCTTC. Amino acids: CAWSQTAGQGYTF.

The genes are TRBV2 and TRBJ2-1, with D unresolved. The germline V gene encodes CDR1 SNHLY and CDR2 FYNNEI. The CDR3 has 10 residues. V shed 7 bases and J shed 9 bases, with 7 bases lying between them. CDR3 protein: CASNQVEQFF. Written as DNA, the CDR3 is TGTGCCAGCAATCAGGTTGAGCAGTTCTTC.

The rearrangement uses TRBV2 and TRBJ1-5, with a possible D match to TRBD1 (5 bases). Germline CDR1 reads SNHLY; CDR2 reads FYNNEI. Between the trimmed V and J ends, which lost 1 base and 4 bases, there was a span of 11 bases. The CDR3 totals 15 residues. CDR3 bases: TGTGCCAGCAGTGAAGGTGCAGGGCGGAATCAGCCCCAGCATTTT. As protein: CASSEGAGRNQPQHF.

This chain uses TRBV9 with TRBJ2-3, with 8 bases fitting TRBD2. V trimming: 0 bases; J trimming: 3 bases; junction bases outside the gene matches: 15. Germline V CDR1 and CDR2: SGDLS, YYNGEE. This CDR3 comprises 19 residues. The CDR3 DNA reads TGTGCCAGCAGCGTAGCTTCCCTCTTCGGGGCGGGAGGTACAGATACGCAGTATTTT. Amino acid sequence: CASSVASLFGAGGTDTQYF.

The chain is built from TRBV29-1 and TRBJ2-1; TRBD1 matches at 8 bases. CDR1 is SQVTM, CDR2 ANQGSEA, per germline. The CDR3 is 14 amino acids. V was clipped by 0 bases and J by 7 bases; unmatched bases: 5. The CDR3 sequence: CSVEEGTGGNEQFF. In DNA form, the CDR3 reads TGCAGCGTTGAAGAAGGTACAGGGGGTAATGAGCAGTTCTTC.

Concerning this clone: Different DNA sequences within this sample yield the same CDR3. The rearrangement joins TRBV5-4 to TRBJ1-2; 8 bases match TRBD1. With 4 bases clipped from V and 1 base from J, the junction kept 3 bases outside the gene matches. The CDR3 length is 14 residues. CDR1 and CDR2 (germline): SGHNT, YYREEE (reference sequence). CDR3 bases: TGTGCCAGCAGCCTAGGACAGGGTAACTATGGCTACACCTTC. It yields the protein CASSLGQGNYGYTF.

This clone was detected only a few times. The gene calls are TRBV19 and TRBJ1-2; D may be TRBD1 (6 bases). V was shortened by 3 bases and J by 2 bases, with 10 bases between the two germline ends. The CDR3 loop spans 14 amino acids. Germline lookup yields CDR1 LNHDA and CDR2 SQIVND (reference sequence). The DNA for the CDR3 is TGTGCCAGTAGTATTCCAGGGGTAAACTATGGCTACACCTTC. Amino acid sequence: CASSIPGVNYGYTF.

This chain joins TRBV5-1 and TRBJ2-1; 8 nucleotides match TRBD2. This CDR3 has 15 residues. With 0 bases clipped from V and 7 bases from J, the junction kept 6 bases outside the gene matches. Germline assignment: CDR1 SGHRS and CDR2 YFSETQ. CDR3 sequence: CASSLGSGGRNEQFF. The CDR3 bases are TGCGCCAGCAGCTTGGGAAGCGGGGGCCGGAATGAGCAGTTCTTC.

The V call is TRBV9, the J call TRBJ1-3; no firm D call. This CDR3 is 16 amino acids long. V shed 0 bases and J shed 0 bases, with 10 bases lying between them. The germline V gene has CDR1 SGDLS and CDR2 YYNGEE. This CDR3 is CASSVGRSLSGNTIYF. The CDR3 DNA is TGTGCCAGCAGCGTAGGCAGGTCCCTCTCTGGAAACACCATATATTTT.

The chain links TRBV2 to TRBJ1-2, with D uncertain. Trimming stripped 3 bases from V and 0 bases from J, with 8 bases between. The CDR3 is 14 residues long. Germline V CDR1 and CDR2: SNHLY, FYNNEI. The CDR3: CASSDVGANYGYTF. The CDR3 DNA reads as TGTGCCAGCAGTGATGTTGGAGCTAACTATGGCTACACCTTC. The full variable domain, completed using reference TRBV2 and TRBJ1-2, is EPEVTQTPSHQVTQMGQEVILRCVPISNHLYFYWYRQILGQKVEFLVSFYNNEISEKSEIFDDQFSVERPDGSNFTLKIRSTKLEDSAMYFCASSDVGANYGYTFGSGTRLTVV.

This sequence joins TRBV18 and TRBJ1-3; 7 bases align to TRBD1. The CDR3 spans 18 residues. The J segment lost 0 bases and the V segment lost 3 bases, leaving 11 bases of the junction unmatched. Germline assignment: CDR1 KGHSH and CDR2 LQKENI. The CDR3, as DNA: TGTGCCAGCTCACCTAATCCGGGACAGCAGTACTCTGGAAACACCATATATTTT. Translating it yields CASSPNPGQQYSGNTIYF.

This clone has only one observation. This chain uses TRBV5-1 with TRBJ2-7; 9 nucleotides match TRBD1. This CDR3 spans 15 amino acids. Germline V gene lookup returns CDR1 SGHRS and CDR2 YFSETQ. V lost 3 bases, J lost 2 bases, and 6 bases stayed unmatched. The CDR3 sequence is CASSSGQGLPYEQYF. CDR3 coding DNA: TGCGCCAGCAGCTCCGGACAGGGGTTACCCTACGAGCAGTACTTC.

The chain employs TRBV5-4 and TRBJ1-2; 8 nucleotides line up with TRBD1. The V gene end was trimmed by 3 bases and the J gene end by 2 bases; junction bases not matched to a gene: 9. CDR1 SGHNT and CDR2 YYREEE come from the germline V gene (reference sequence). The CDR3 runs to 16 residues. The CDR3 region has the DNA TGTGCCAGCAGCTCCGGGGGGACAGGCCCCAACTATGGCTACACCTTC. Encoded protein: CASSSGGTGPNYGYTF.